These 15 T cell receptor beta chains originate from one sample sequenced in a study of PD-1 blockade in classical Hodgkin lymphoma. Some clones are missing from TCRdb's copy, which holds only in-frame ones; the method was immunoSEQ multiplex PCR. The table lists tens of thousands of clones, roughly 87% of them singletons. Every patient relapsed after autologous stem cell transplantation, and brentuximab vedotin exposure varied. The sequences come from peripheral blood mononuclear cells (PBMCs), collected before the second cycle of nivolumab. The receptors here all came from a human donor with classical Hodgkin lymphoma.

The rearrangement uses TRBV28 and TRBJ2-7, with 11 nucleotides matching TRBD1. The germline V gene encodes CDR1 MDHEN and CDR2 SYDVKM. This CDR3 is built from 16 residues. V lost 1 base to trimming and J lost 3 bases; unmatched junction nucleotides: 5. CDR3 residues: CASSLFGTGGDYEQYF. DNA for the CDR3: TGTGCCAGCAGTTTATTTGGGACAGGGGGTGACTACGAGCAGTACTTC.

The rearrangement links TRBV7-3 to TRBJ2-1; the match to TRBD2 covers 11 bases. Germline V lookup: CDR1 SGHTA, CDR2 FQGTGA. Trimming at V came to 4 bases and at J to 5 bases, leaving 4 bases not matched to a gene. This CDR3 spans 15 amino acids. In DNA form, the CDR3 reads TGTGCCAGCAGCTCAAAGACTAGCGGGAACAATGAGCAGTTCTTC. Translation: CASSSKTSGNNEQFF.

The chain joins TRBV18 to TRBJ2-7; 10 nucleotides agree with TRBD2. Looked up from germline, CDR1 is KGHSH and CDR2 is LQKENI. The CDR3 extends over 15 amino acids. V shed 3 bases and J 4 bases; nucleotides not matched to a gene: 6. CDR3 amino acids: CASSPELAGAYEQYF. The CDR3 DNA sequence: TGTGCCAGCTCACCCGAGCTAGCGGGGGCGTACGAGCAGTACTTC.

V usage is TRBV5-1 and J usage is TRBJ1-3; weak D call: TRBD1 (5 bases). V was shortened by 0 bases and J by 0 bases, with 10 bases between the two germline ends. This CDR3 is 16 amino acids long. Germline values: CDR1 SGHRS, CDR2 YFSETQ. The CDR3: CASSLGGTDSGNTIYF. The CDR3 coding sequence is TGCGCCAGCAGCTTGGGGGGGACGGACTCTGGAAACACCATATATTTT.

The rearrangement links TRBV7-9 to TRBJ1-5; 11 bases are a match to TRBD1. Trimming took 1 base from V and 4 from J; bases not matched to a gene: 3. The CDR3 length is 16 residues. Germline CDR1 reads SEHNR; CDR2 reads FQNEAQ (reference sequence). The CDR3 DNA is TGTGCCAGCAGCTTAGGGACAGGGGGCATTAATCAGCCCCAGCATTTT. It specifies CASSLGTGGINQPQHF.

This clone came up once. This rearrangement joins TRBV7-6 to TRBJ2-3, with D hard to call. The CDR3 runs to 13 residues. In germline, CDR1 is SGHVS, CDR2 FNYEAQ. Trimming took 4 bases from V and 3 from J, leaving 8 bases between them. The CDR3 is CASSWAGTDTQYF. Here the CDR3 DNA reads TGTGCCAGCAGCTGGGCTGGAACAGATACGCAGTATTTT.

V and J are TRBV7-2 and TRBJ2-2; D unclear. The CDR3 is 15 amino acids. The germline V and J ends were trimmed by 0 bases and 0 bases, with 5 bases remaining between them. CDR1 and CDR2 from the germline V gene are SGHTA and FQGNSA. The CDR3 reads CASSLAGSNTGELFF. CDR3 DNA sequence: TGTGCCAGCAGCTTAGCAGGGTCGAACACCGGGGAGCTGTTTTTT.

The rearrangement uses TRBV11-2 and TRBJ1-5; D perhaps matches TRBD1 (6 bases). The V gene lost 2 bases and the J gene lost 5 bases, with 13 bases spanning the gap. Germline V gives CDR1 SGHAT, CDR2 FQNNGV. The CDR3 spans 15 residues. In DNA form, the CDR3 reads TGTGCCAGCAGCTTAACAGGGAATACCCATCAGCCCCAGCATTTT. This encodes CASSLTGNTHQPQHF. The full variable domain, its missing parts supplied by reference TRBV11-2 and TRBJ1-5, is EAGVAQSPRYKIIEKRQSVAFWCNPISGHATLYWYQQILGQGPKLLIQFQNNGVVDDSQLPKDRFSAERLKGVDSTLKIQPAKLEDSAVYLCASSLTGNTHQPQHFGDGTRLSIL.

The chain links TRBV7-9 to TRBJ2-7; 9 bases line up with TRBD1. The CDR3 extends over 16 amino acids. Germline V CDR1 and CDR2: SEHNR, FQNEAQ (reference sequence). V gave up 5 bases and J gave up 0 bases; unmatched junction bases: 8. CDR3 DNA sequence: TGTGCCAGCAGCCACAACCCGGGACAGGGCTCCTACGAGCAGTACTTC. It codes for CASSHNPGQGSYEQYF.

CDR3 DNA: TGTGCCAGCAGTGATGAAGACAGGGGATATAGCAATCAGCCCCAGCATTTT. Its translation is CASSDEDRGYSNQPQHF. The chain couples TRBV6-1 to TRBJ1-5, with 8 bases matching TRBD1. The V and J ends lost 3 bases and 0 bases, in that order; junction bases with no gene match: 7. The CDR3 runs 17 residues. Germline lookup yields CDR1 MNHNS and CDR2 SASEGT.

The V gene is TRBV28, the J gene TRBJ2-5, with D maybe TRBD1 (6 bases). Germline assignment: CDR1 MDHEN and CDR2 SYDVKM. Trimming cost V 8 bases and J 2 bases, with 9 bases left between them. The CDR3 length is 12 residues. The CDR3 reads CASRDRQETQYF. The CDR3 bases are TGTGCCAGCCGTGACAGGCAAGAGACCCAGTACTTC. Looking up the rest from reference TRBV28 and TRBJ2-5 gives the full variable domain: DVKVTQSSRYLVKRTGEKVFLECVQDMDHENMFWYRQDPGLGLRLIYFSYDVKMKEKGDIPEGYSVSREKKERFSLILESASTNQTSMYLCASRDRQETQYFGPGTRLLVL.

Here the CDR3 reads CASNRWKVGDEQYF. CDR3 nucleotide sequence: TGTGCCAGCAACCGGTGGAAGGTCGGTGACGAGCAGTACTTC. This rearrangement joins TRBV6-1 to TRBJ2-7, with unresolved D. Per the germline V gene, CDR1 is MNHNS and CDR2 is SASEGT. The CDR3 runs 14 residues. The V end was cut by 7 bases, the J end by 5 bases, with 18 bases between.

The rearrangement joins TRBV5-1 to TRBJ2-2; D is ambiguous. V was pared by 4 bases and J by 7 bases, with 8 bases between. This CDR3 has 12 residues. CDR1 is SGHRS and CDR2 is YFSETQ in the germline V gene. In nucleotides, the CDR3 is TGCGCCAGCAGCCAAGATTTCGGGGAGCTGTTTTTT. This sequence encodes CASSQDFGELFF.

The rearrangement joins TRBV6-1 to TRBJ1-1; TRBD1 aligns across 8 bases. V shed 5 bases, J shed 1 base, and the junction held 6 bases outside the gene matches. Germline values: CDR1 MNHNS, CDR2 SASEGT. This CDR3 has 15 residues. The CDR3 reads CASSLTGVGNTEAFF. DNA for the CDR3: TGTGCCAGCAGTTTGACAGGGGTCGGGAACACTGAAGCTTTCTTT.

The chain carries TRBV28 and TRBJ2-1; the D gene could be TRBD1 or TRBD2 (5 bases each). V lost 2 bases and J lost 0, with 14 bases in between. The CDR3 has 17 amino acids. Germline V gene data show CDR1 as MDHEN and CDR2 as SYDVKM. DNA for the CDR3: TGTGCCAGCAGTTTAATGGGGGAAGGGAGCTCCTACAATGAGCAGTTCTTC. It translates to CASSLMGEGSSYNEQFF.